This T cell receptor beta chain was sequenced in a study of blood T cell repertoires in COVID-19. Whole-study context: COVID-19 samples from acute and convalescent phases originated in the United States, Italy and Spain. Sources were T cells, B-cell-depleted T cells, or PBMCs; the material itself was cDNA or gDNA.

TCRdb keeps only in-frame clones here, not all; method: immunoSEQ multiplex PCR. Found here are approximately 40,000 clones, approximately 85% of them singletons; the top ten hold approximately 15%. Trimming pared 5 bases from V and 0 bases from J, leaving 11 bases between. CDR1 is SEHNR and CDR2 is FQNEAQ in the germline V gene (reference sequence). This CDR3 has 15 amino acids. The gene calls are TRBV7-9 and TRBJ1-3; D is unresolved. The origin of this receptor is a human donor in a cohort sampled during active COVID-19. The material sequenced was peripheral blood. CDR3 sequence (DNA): TGTGCCAGCAGCCGAAGAGAAACCTCTGGAAACACCATATATTTT. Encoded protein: CASSRRETSGNTIYF.